This T cell receptor (beta chain) was recorded in a study of response to subunit inactivated influenza vaccine. Trimming shortened V by 0 bases and J by 8 bases, and 16 bases separated the two germline ends. Germline CDR1 and CDR2: PRHDT and FYEKMQ (reference sequence). The CDR3 covers 16 residues. This clonotype showed up just a few times. TCRdb itself ran the RT-PCR reads through MiXCR, one entry per CDR3 protein. The sample holds around 710,000 distinct CDR3 sequences; approximately 13% are singletons and the top ten take around 6.5%. This sequence was found in a man aged 50 or older who received an inactivated influenza vaccine. The sample was PBMCs from blood, taken roughly 2 weeks before vaccination. This chain connects TRBV13 to TRBJ1-4; D unresolved. In DNA form, the CDR3 reads TGTGCCAGCAGCTTAGGCCGGTTTACATTGGGGGAAAAACTGTTTTTT. As protein: CASSLGRFTLGEKLFF.